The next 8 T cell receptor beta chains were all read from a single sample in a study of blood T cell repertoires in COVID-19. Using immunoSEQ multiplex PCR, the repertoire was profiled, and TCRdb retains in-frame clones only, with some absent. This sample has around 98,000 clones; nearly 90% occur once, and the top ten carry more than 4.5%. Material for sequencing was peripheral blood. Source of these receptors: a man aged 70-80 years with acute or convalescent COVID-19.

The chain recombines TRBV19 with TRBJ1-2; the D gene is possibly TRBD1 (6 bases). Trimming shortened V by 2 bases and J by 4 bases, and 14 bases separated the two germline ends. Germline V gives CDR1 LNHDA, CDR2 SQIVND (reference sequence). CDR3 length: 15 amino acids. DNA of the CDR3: TGTGCCAGTAGTATAAGCTGGGACATCGGCTATGGCTACACCTTC. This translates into CASSISWDIGYGYTF.

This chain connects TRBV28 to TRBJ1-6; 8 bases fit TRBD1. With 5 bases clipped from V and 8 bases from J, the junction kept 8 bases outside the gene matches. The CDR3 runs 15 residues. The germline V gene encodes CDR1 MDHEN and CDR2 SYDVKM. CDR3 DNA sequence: TGTGCCAGCAGTGATTCGACAGGGGATCATTCACCCCTCCACTTT. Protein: CASSDSTGDHSPLHF.

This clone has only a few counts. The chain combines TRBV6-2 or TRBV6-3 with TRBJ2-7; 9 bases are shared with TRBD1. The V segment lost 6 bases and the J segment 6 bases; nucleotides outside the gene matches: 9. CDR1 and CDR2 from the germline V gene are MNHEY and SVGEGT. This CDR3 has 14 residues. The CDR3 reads CASSHRDRVFEQYF. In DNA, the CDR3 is TGTGCCAGCAGCCACCGGGACAGGGTCTTCGAGCAGTACTTC.

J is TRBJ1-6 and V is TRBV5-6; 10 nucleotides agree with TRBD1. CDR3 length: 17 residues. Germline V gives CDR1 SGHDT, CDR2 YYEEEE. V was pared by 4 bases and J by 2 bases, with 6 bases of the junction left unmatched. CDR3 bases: TGTGCCAGCAGCAGGCGACAGGGGGCCCCCTATAATTCACCCCTCCACTTT. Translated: CASSRRQGAPYNSPLHF.

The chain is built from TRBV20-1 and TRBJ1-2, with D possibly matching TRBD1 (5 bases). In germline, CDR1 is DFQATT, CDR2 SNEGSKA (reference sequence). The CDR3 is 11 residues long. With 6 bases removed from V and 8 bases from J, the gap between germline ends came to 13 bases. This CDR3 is CSARAGNGYTF. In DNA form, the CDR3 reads TGCAGTGCCCGAGCAGGGAACGGCTACACCTTC.

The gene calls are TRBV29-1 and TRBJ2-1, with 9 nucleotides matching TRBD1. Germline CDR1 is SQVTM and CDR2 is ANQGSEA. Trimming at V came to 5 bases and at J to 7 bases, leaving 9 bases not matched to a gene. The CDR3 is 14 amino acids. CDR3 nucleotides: TGCAGCGTTAGGCAGGGACAGGGAGGGAATGAGCAGTTCTTC. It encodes CSVRQGQGGNEQFF.

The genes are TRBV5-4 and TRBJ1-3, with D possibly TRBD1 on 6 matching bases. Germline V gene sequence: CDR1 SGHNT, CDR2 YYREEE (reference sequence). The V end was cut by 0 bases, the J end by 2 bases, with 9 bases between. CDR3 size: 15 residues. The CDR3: CASSLGSGAGNTIYF. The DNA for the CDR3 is TGTGCCAGCAGCTTGGGGTCAGGGGCTGGAAACACCATATATTTT.

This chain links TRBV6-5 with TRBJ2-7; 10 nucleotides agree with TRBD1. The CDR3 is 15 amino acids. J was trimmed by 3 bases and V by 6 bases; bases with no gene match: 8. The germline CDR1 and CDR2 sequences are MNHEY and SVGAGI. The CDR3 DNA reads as TGTGCCAGCAGACCTCAGTGGGACAGGGGCTACGAGCAGTACGTC. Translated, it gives CASRPQWDRGYEQYV.